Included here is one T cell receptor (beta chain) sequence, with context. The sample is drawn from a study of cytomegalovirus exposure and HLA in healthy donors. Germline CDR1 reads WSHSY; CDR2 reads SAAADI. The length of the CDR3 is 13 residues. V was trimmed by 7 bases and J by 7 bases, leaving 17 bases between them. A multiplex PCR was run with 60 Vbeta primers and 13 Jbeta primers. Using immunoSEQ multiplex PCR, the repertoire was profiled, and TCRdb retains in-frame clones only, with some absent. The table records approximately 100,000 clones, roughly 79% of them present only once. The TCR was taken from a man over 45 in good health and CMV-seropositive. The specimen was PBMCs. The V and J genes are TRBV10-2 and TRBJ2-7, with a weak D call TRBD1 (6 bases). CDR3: CASNGQGSGEQYF. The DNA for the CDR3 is TGCGCCAGCAATGGTCAGGGGTCTGGTGAGCAGTACTTC.